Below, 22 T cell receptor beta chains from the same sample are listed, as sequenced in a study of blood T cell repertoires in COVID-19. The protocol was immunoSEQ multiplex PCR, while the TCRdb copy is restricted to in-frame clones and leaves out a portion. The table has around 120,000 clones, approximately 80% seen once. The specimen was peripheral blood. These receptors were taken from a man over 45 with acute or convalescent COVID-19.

CDR3 in amino acids: CASTTGQTSTDTQYF. CDR3 nucleotides: TGTGCCAGTACTACTGGACAGACTAGCACAGATACGCAGTATTTT. This sequence joins TRBV19 and TRBJ2-3; D is possibly TRBD1 (6 bases). Germline V CDR1 and CDR2: LNHDA, SQIVND (reference sequence). The CDR3 has 15 residues. V lost 7 bases and J lost 0, with 14 bases in between.

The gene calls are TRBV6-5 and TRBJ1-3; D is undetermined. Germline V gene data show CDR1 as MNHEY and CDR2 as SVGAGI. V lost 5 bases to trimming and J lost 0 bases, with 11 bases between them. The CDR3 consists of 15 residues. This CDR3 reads CASSTDRSSGNTIYF. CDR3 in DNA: TGTGCCAGCAGTACCGATCGGAGCTCTGGAAACACCATATATTTT.

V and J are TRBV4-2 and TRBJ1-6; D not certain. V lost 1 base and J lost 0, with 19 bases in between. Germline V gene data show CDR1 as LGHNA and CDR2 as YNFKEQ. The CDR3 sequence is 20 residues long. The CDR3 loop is CASSQVQGGFGFSYNSPLHF. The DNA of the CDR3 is TGTGCCAGCAGCCAAGTCCAAGGAGGGTTTGGTTTCTCCTATAATTCACCCCTCCACTTT.

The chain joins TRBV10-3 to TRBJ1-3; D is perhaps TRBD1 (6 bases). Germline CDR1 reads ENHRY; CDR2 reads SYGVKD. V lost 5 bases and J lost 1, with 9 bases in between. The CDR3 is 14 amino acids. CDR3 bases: TGTGCCATCAGTTCTGACAGGTCTGGAAACACCATATATTTT. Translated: CAISSDRSGNTIYF.

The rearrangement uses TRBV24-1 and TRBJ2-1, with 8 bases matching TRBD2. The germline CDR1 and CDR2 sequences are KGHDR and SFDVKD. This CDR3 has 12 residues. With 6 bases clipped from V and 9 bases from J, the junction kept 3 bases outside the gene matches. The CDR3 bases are TGTGCCACCAGTAGGACTAGCCGTGAGCAGTTCTTC. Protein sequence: CATSRTSREQFF.

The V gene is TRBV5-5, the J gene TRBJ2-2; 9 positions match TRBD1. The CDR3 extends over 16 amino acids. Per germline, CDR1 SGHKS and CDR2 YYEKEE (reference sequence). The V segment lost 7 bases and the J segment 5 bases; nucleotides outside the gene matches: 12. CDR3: CASWPRGQGGTGELFF. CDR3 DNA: TGTGCCAGCTGGCCCCGGGGACAGGGAGGAACCGGGGAGCTGTTTTTT.

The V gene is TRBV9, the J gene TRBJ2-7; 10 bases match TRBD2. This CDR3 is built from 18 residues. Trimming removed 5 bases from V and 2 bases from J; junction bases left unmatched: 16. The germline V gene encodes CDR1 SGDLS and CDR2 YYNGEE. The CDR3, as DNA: TGTGCCAGCAGACAGGCGGCAGCTAGCGGGAGCTCCCCCTACGAGCAGTACTTC. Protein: CASRQAAASGSSPYEQYF. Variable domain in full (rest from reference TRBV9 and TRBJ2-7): DSGVTQTPKHLITATGQRVTLRCSPRSGDLSVYWYQQSLDQGLQFLIQYYNGEERAKGNILERFSAQQFPDLHSELNLSSLELGDSALYFCASRQAAASGSSPYEQYFGPGTRLTVT.

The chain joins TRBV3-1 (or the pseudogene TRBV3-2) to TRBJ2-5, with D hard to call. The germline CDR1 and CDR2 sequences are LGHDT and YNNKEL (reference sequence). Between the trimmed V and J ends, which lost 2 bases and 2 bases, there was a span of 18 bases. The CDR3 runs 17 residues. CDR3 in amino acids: CASSQPLTATFQETQYF. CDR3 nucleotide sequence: TGTGCCAGCAGCCAACCTCTCACTGCTACCTTTCAAGAGACCCAGTACTTC.

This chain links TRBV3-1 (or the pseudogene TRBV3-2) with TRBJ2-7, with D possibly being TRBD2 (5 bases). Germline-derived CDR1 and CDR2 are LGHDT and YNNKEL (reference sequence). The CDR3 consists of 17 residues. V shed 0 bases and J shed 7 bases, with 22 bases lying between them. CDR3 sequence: CASSQDKELASTREQYF. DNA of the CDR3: TGTGCCAGCAGCCAAGATAAAGAACTGGCTAGCACGAGGGAGCAGTACTTC.

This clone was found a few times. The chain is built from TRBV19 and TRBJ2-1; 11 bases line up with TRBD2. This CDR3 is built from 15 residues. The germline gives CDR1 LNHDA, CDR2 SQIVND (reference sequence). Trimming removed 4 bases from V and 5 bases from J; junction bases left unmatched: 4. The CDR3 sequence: CASSTPGLADNEQFF. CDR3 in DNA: TGTGCCAGTAGTACACCGGGACTAGCGGACAATGAGCAGTTCTTC.

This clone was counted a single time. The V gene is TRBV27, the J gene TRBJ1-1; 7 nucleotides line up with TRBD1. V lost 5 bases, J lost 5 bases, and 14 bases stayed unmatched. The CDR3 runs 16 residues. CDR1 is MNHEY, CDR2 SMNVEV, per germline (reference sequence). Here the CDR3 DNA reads TGTGCCAGCAGTCCGACCCGGACAGGTTGGGAAACTGAAGCTTTCTTT. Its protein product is CASSPTRTGWETEAFF.

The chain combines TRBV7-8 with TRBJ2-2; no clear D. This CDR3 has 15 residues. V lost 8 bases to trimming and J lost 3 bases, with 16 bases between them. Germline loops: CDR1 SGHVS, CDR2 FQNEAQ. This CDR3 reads CASLKRRMDTGELFF. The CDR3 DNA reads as TGTGCCAGCCTGAAGAGGCGCATGGACACCGGGGAGCTGTTTTTT.

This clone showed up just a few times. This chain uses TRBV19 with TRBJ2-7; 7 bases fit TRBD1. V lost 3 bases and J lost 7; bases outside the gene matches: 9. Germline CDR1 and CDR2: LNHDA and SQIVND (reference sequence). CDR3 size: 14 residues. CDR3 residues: CASSIATGSEEQYF. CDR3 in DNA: TGTGCCAGTAGTATCGCGACAGGGTCGGAGGAGCAGTACTTC. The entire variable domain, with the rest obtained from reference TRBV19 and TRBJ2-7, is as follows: DGGITQSPKYLFRKEGQNVTLSCEQNLNHDAMYWYRQDPGQGLRLIYYSQIVNDFQKGDIAEGYSVSREKKESFPLTVTSAQKNPTAFYLCASSIATGSEEQYFGPGTRLTVT.

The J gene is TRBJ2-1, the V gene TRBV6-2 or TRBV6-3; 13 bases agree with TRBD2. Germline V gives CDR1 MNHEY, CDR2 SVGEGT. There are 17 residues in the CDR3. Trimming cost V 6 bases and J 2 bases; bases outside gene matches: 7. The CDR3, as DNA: TGTGCCAGCAGCCTTAGGACTAGCGGGAGTACCTACAATGAGCAGTTCTTC. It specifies CASSLRTSGSTYNEQFF.

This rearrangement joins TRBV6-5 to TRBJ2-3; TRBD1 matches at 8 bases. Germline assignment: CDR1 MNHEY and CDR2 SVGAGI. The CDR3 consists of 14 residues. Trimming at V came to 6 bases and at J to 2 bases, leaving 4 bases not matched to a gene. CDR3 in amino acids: CASREQGATDTQYF. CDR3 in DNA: TGTGCCAGCAGGGAGCAGGGGGCCACAGATACGCAGTATTTT.

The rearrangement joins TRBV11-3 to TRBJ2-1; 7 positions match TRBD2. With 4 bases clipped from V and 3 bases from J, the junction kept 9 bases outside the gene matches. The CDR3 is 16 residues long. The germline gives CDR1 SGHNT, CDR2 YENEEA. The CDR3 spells CASSSAAAGSYNEQFF. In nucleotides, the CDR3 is TGTGCCAGCAGCTCCGCTGCAGCGGGGAGCTACAATGAGCAGTTCTTC. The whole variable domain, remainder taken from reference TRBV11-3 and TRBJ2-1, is EAGVVQSPRYKIIEKKQPVAFWCNPISGHNTLYWYLQNLGQGPELLIRYENEEAVDDSQLPKDRFSAERLKGVDSTLKIQPAELGDSAVYLCASSSAAAGSYNEQFFGPGTRLTVL.

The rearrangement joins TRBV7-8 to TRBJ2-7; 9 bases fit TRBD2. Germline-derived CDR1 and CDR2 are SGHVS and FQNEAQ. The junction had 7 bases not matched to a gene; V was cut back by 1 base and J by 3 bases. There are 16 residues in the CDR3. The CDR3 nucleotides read TGTGCCAGCAGCTTAGTGGCGGGGGGGCAGGTCTACGAGCAGTACTTC. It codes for CASSLVAGGQVYEQYF.

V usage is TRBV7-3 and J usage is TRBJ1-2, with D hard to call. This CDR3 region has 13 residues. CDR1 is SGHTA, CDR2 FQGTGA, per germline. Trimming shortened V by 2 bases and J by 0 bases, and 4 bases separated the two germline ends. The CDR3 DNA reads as TGTGCCAGCAGCTTAGGAGCTAACTATGGCTACACCTTC. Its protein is CASSLGANYGYTF.

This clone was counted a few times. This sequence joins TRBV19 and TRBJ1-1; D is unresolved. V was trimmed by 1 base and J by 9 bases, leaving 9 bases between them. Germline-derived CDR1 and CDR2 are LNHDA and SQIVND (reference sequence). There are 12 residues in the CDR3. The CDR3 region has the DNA TGTGCCAGTAGTATAGGATCAGAAAAAGCTTTCTTT. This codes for CASSIGSEKAFF.

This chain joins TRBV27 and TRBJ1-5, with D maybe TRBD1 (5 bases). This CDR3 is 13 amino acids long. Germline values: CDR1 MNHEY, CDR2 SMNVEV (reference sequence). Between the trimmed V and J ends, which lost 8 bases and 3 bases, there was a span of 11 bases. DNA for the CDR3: TGTGCCAGCCGAGGACATCTCAATCAGCCCCAGCATTTT. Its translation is CASRGHLNQPQHF.

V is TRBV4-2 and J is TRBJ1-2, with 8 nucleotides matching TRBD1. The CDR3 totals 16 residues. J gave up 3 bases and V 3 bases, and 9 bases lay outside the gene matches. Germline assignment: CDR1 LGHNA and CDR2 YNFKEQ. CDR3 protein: CASSQDSDRVDYGYTF. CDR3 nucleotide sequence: TGTGCCAGCAGCCAGGATTCGGACAGGGTTGACTATGGCTACACCTTC.

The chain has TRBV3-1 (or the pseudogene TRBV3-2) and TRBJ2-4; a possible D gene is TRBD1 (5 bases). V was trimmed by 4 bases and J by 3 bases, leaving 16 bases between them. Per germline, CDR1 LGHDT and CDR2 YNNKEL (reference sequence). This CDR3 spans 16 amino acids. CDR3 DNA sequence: TGTGCCAGCAGCCTCGAACCCCCAGGGCGCAAAAACATTCAGTACTTC. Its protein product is CASSLEPPGRKNIQYF.